These T cell receptor beta chains were read from a single sample in a study of OX40 agonist ivuxolimab in advanced cancers. Method: immunoSEQ multiplex PCR; TCRdb's copy keeps in-frame clones and lacks some. Of tens of thousands of clones listed, roughly 80% are singletons. The specimen was CD4+ or CD8+ T cells sorted from blood, collected in a trial of the OX40 agonist ivuxolimab. These receptors were taken from an adult with an advanced solid tumor such as melanoma, head and neck, liver or kidney cancer. The CDR3 runs from the conserved cysteine through the conserved F or W. Fields, in order: D gene, J gene, V gene, CDR3 protein. The D gene is left open where the match is weak.

>.|TRBJ2-1|TRBV14
CASSQEVLRGNEQFF
>.|TRBJ1-5|TRBV18
CASSYAPDQPQHF
>.|TRBJ1-4|TRBV5-4
CASSLKQAGRANEKLFF
>.|TRBJ1-3|TRBV2
CASSPDSGNTIYF
>TRBD1|TRBJ2-5|TRBV6-4
CASSVSGTGTGETQYF
>TRBD1|TRBJ1-5|TRBV7-2
CASSPGSGGQPQHF
>TRBD2|TRBJ2-2|TRBV5-5
CASSLASGGLRAGELFF
>.|TRBJ1-2|TRBV6-1
CASSERGALNYGYTF
>TRBD1|TRBJ1-4|TRBV19
CASSMRGLGEKLFF
>.|TRBJ2-2|TRBV20-1
CAGRVLGELFF
>.|TRBJ1-1|TRBV28
CASSSPTPTHGTEAFF
>.|TRBJ2-7|TRBV7-2
CASSYGGPRYEQYF
>TRBD1|TRBJ1-3|TRBV10-2
CASSAMDRGPGNTIYF
>.|TRBJ2-2|TRBV5-4
CASSLGSGNTGELFF
>.|TRBJ2-3|TRBV19
CASSSRGLSTDTQYF
>.|TRBJ1-5|TRBV6-1
CASSVARRYNQPQHF
>.|TRBJ1-2|TRBV6-1
CASSEVAGLNYGYTF
>TRBD1|TRBJ1-5|TRBV5-5
CASSLEQGSNQPQHF